The entry that follows covers one TCR beta chain sequence. Its antigen is still unknown. From germline, CDR1 is SEHNR and CDR2 FQNEAQ (reference sequence). The CDR3 is 17 residues long. Trimming stripped 7 bases from V and 0 bases from J, with 21 bases between. This sample is part of a study of siplizumab effects on memory and regulatory T cells. Study-wide points: The naive T cell population seemed more diverse than memory cells and seemed a major contributor to the alloresponse. The authors mapped only a minor fraction of alloreactive clones to unstimulated subsets.

Assayed TCR templates numbered about 10^5 for each sample. Measured with immunoSEQ multiplex PCR; TCRdb has only the in-frame clones, and not every one. Of about 99,000 clones in the sample, roughly 93% are singletons; the top ten hold 0.6% to 0.7%. Sequencing input: Tregs sorted from blood. This sequence was found in a human donor in good health. The chain uses TRBV7-9 and TRBJ1-2, with D hard to call. The CDR3 loop reads CASIPLRAAASNYGYTF. The DNA of the CDR3 is TGTGCCAGCATCCCCCTCCGGGCAGCGGCTTCTAACTATGGCTACACCTTC.